A single sample gave rise to the 32 T cell receptor beta chains below, sequenced in a study of Graves' ophthalmopathy and Graves' hyperthyroidism. TCR beta CDR3 regions were amplified from RNA transcripts. In the first round, RT-PCR was carried out with HTBI primers, and a multiplex PCR formed the second round. In TCRdb, the multiplex PCR reads were re-called with MiXCR into one record per CDR3 protein. The table shows some 400,000 distinct CDR3 sequences, with approximately 20% occurring only once. The sample taken for sequencing was peripheral blood. These receptors originate from a young woman with Graves' ophthalmopathy.

V and J are TRBV6-2 or TRBV6-3 and TRBJ2-2; possibly TRBD1 or TRBD2 for D (6 bases each). The germline V gene has CDR1 MNHEY and CDR2 SVGEGT. With 6 bases removed from V and 8 bases from J, the gap between germline ends came to 25 bases. The CDR3 runs 17 residues. The CDR3: CASRGVGGKGLGGELFF. CDR3 sequence (DNA): TGTGCCAGCAGAGGCGTAGGGGGGAAGGGGCTAGGAGGGGAGCTGTTTTTT.

This clonotype was recorded many times. The chain combines TRBV20-1 with TRBJ1-3, with D hard to call. CDR1 and CDR2 from the germline V gene are DFQATT and SNEGSKA (reference sequence). This CDR3 spans 15 amino acids. Trimming removed 0 bases from V and 5 bases from J, with 14 bases in between. The CDR3 region is CSARDQRRLRNTIYF. CDR3 nucleotide sequence: TGCAGTGCTAGAGATCAGAGACGGCTCCGAAACACCATATATTTT.

This clonotype was seen at least ten times. CDR3 in DNA: TGTGCCTGGAGTGTAAGAGGGGGAGGCACCGGGGAGCTGTTTTTT. This encodes CAWSVRGGGTGELFF. V is TRBV30 and J is TRBJ2-2; D could derive from TRBD1 or TRBD2 (6 bases each). Germline V gene data show CDR1 as GTSNPN and CDR2 as SVGIG (reference sequence). This CDR3 has 15 residues. Trimming cost V 0 bases and J 4 bases, with 12 bases left between them.

In its sample, this clonotype was seen many times. The chain uses TRBV19 and TRBJ2-5; D is unresolved. The CDR3 has 13 amino acids. Trimming took off 6 bases at V and 5 bases at J, with 13 bases between the two ends. Germline V CDR1 and CDR2: LNHDA, SQIVND (reference sequence). The CDR3 here is CASRRSARETQYF. CDR3 in DNA: TGTGCCAGTAGAAGATCTGCGCGGGAGACCCAGTACTTC.

The chain uses TRBV12-3 or TRBV12-4 and TRBJ1-2; TRBD1 matches 10 bases. The CDR3 spans 14 residues. Germline trimming cut 5 bases from V and 8 bases from J; bases unmatched to any gene: 8. DNA of the CDR3: TGTGCCAGCAGTCCCCGCGGGACAGGGGAGGGCTACACCTTC. Its protein product is CASSPRGTGEGYTF.

This clonotype was counted many times. CDR3 loop: CALEPPGALFYEQYF. DNA for the CDR3: TGTGCCTTGGAACCGCCGGGAGCACTATTCTACGAGCAGTACTTC. This rearrangement joins TRBV19 to TRBJ2-7; maybe TRBD2 (6 bases). Trimming pared 11 bases from V and 3 bases from J, leaving 23 bases between. Germline values: CDR1 LNHDA, CDR2 SQIVND (reference sequence). The CDR3 length is 15 residues.

This clonotype showed up many times. The genes are TRBV4-2 and TRBJ1-1, with a weak D call TRBD1 (5 bases). Germline V gene data show CDR1 as LGHNA and CDR2 as YNFKEQ. V was trimmed by 1 base and J by 1 base, leaving 10 bases between them. The CDR3 has 15 amino acids. DNA for the CDR3: TGTGCCAGCAGCCAAGGGGGGACGGCGAACACTGAAGCTTTCTTT. Its protein is CASSQGGTANTEAFF.

This clonotype was seen many times. V gene TRBV6-5 combines with J gene TRBJ2-7, with 12 bases lining up with TRBD1. J gave up 4 bases and V 6 bases, and 7 bases lay outside the gene matches. The CDR3 totals 15 residues. Germline assignment: CDR1 MNHEY and CDR2 SVGAGI. The CDR3 region has the DNA TGTGCCAGCAGCCATCCGGGACAGGGGGCTTACGAGCAGTACTTC. This sequence encodes CASSHPGQGAYEQYF.

This clonotype has a count of ten or more. The rearrangement uses TRBV12-3 or TRBV12-4 and TRBJ1-1; 7 bases fit TRBD1. There are 13 residues in the CDR3. V trimming: 6 bases; J trimming: 5 bases; junction bases outside the gene matches: 6. In DNA form, the CDR3 reads TGTGCCAGCAGATACTTACAGGGGACTGAAGCTTTCTTT. Protein: CASRYLQGTEAFF.

This clonotype came up many times. The chain uses TRBV11-2 and TRBJ2-7; weak D call: TRBD2 (6 bases). This CDR3 is built from 15 residues. The V gene's germline CDR1 is SGHAT and CDR2 FQNNGV. V lost 1 base and J 0 bases, leaving 10 bases between the germline ends. For the CDR3, the DNA is TGTGCCAGCAGCTTAGGGGAGGTTTTCTCCTACGAGCAGTACTTC. It encodes CASSLGEVFSYEQYF. The full variable domain, rest sourced from reference TRBV11-2 and TRBJ2-7, is EAGVAQSPRYKIIEKRQSVAFWCNPISGHATLYWYQQILGQGPKLLIQFQNNGVVDDSQLPKDRFSAERLKGVDSTLKIQPAKLEDSAVYLCASSLGEVFSYEQYFGPGTRLTVT.

This clonotype was counted a few times. The chain links TRBV28 to TRBJ2-7; the D gene is possibly TRBD2 (6 bases). Trimming took off 6 bases at V and 3 bases at J, with 18 bases between the two ends. Germline loops: CDR1 MDHEN, CDR2 SYDVKM. The CDR3 sequence is 15 residues long. The CDR3: CASSMTGTLIYEQYF. CDR3 nucleotides: TGTGCCAGCAGCATGACCGGGACTCTAATCTACGAGCAGTACTTC.

In the case of this clonotype: At one end, the junction sequence differs from germline, possibly due to a read error. The rearrangement links TRBV11-2 to TRBJ2-5; 14 nucleotides align to TRBD2. Germline values: CDR1 SGHAT, CDR2 FQNNGV. The CDR3 covers 14 residues. CDR3 loop: CASSFPGTSGGRNF. CDR3 DNA: TGTGCCAGCAGCTTCCCCGGGACTAGCGGGGGCAGGAACTTC.

This clonotype was recorded at least ten times. The chain employs TRBV19 and TRBJ1-1; D is uncertain. This CDR3 contains 14 residues. CDR1 LNHDA and CDR2 SQIVND come from the germline V gene (reference sequence). The V end was cut by 7 bases, the J end by 2 bases, with 14 bases between. CDR3 coding DNA: TGTGCCAGTACCCTAAGTATGGCTAACACTGAAGCTTTCTTT. This codes for CASTLSMANTEAFF.

This sequence joins TRBV3-1 and TRBJ2-7; 11 positions match TRBD1. V lost 6 bases and J lost 1; bases outside the gene matches: 11. Germline lookup yields CDR1 LGHDT and CDR2 YNNKEL (reference sequence). The CDR3 length is 17 residues. The CDR3 loop is CASSAQPGTGGSYEQYF. The CDR3 DNA sequence: TGTGCCAGCAGTGCACAACCCGGGACAGGGGGGTCCTACGAGCAGTACTTC.

This clonotype was seen repeatedly, ten times or more. The genes are TRBV6-1 and TRBJ2-7, with no clear D. Between the trimmed V and J ends, which lost 5 bases and 0 bases, there was a span of 11 bases. CDR3 size: 14 residues. The germline V gene encodes CDR1 MNHNS and CDR2 SASEGT. The DNA of the CDR3 is TGTGCCAGCAGTCTTGATGTCCCCTCCTACGAGCAGTACTTC. Its translation: CASSLDVPSYEQYF.

In this sample, this clonotype turned up many times. J is TRBJ1-3 and V is TRBV20-1; the D is unclear. From germline, CDR1 is DFQATT and CDR2 SNEGSKA (reference sequence). The CDR3 is 16 amino acids. V lost 0 bases and J 0 bases, leaving 12 bases between the germline ends. This CDR3 is CSARDVNLRSGNTIYF. The CDR3 DNA reads as TGCAGTGCTAGAGATGTGAACTTACGCTCTGGAAACACCATATATTTT.

V and J are TRBV29-1 and TRBJ1-1, with 9 positions matching TRBD1. The CDR3 length is 13 residues. Trimming at V came to 5 bases and at J to 2 bases, leaving 3 bases not matched to a gene. Germline V gene sequence: CDR1 SQVTM, CDR2 ANQGSEA. The CDR3 region is CSVSGQGNTEAFF. CDR3 nucleotides: TGCAGCGTTTCGGGACAGGGAAACACTGAAGCTTTCTTT.

This clonotype occurred many times. In DNA form, the CDR3 reads TGTGCCAGCACATCGGACAGGGGGGCCCTTTTTCGGGAGACCCAGTACTTC. Protein product: CASTSDRGALFRETQYF. The chain employs TRBV12-3 or TRBV12-4 and TRBJ2-5; TRBD1 agrees at 10 bases. Trimming removed 7 bases from V and 5 bases from J; junction bases left unmatched: 16. The CDR3 sequence is 17 residues long.

CDR3 nucleotide sequence: TGTGCCAGCAGAGGGACAGCCCAAGAGACCCAGTACTTC. As protein: CASRGTAQETQYF. This chain joins TRBV6-1 and TRBJ2-5; 7 nucleotides match TRBD1. The CDR3 is made up of 13 amino acids. Germline loops: CDR1 MNHNS, CDR2 SASEGT. The V segment lost 6 bases and the J segment 1 base; nucleotides outside the gene matches: 2.

The table lists this clonotype with many counts. The CDR3 coding sequence is TGTGCCAGCAGGGTTCTTCACCACGAGCAGTACTTC. This codes for CASRVLHHEQYF. The V call is TRBV2, the J call TRBJ2-7; no reliable D call. Trimming stripped 6 bases from V and 5 bases from J, with 11 bases between. Germline V gene lookup returns CDR1 SNHLY and CDR2 FYNNEI. The CDR3 length is 12 residues.

This clonotype was counted many times. J is TRBJ2-7 and V is TRBV7-2, with D perhaps assigned TRBD1 or TRBD2 (5 bases each). The CDR3 spans 13 residues. V was clipped by 1 base and J by 5 bases, with 9 bases between them. The germline V gene encodes CDR1 SGHTA and CDR2 FQGNSA. The DNA for the CDR3 is TGTGCCAGCAGCTTAGGGGGACCGAACGAGCAGTACTTC. Translation gives CASSLGGPNEQYF. Filled out from reference TRBV7-2 and TRBJ2-7, the complete variable domain reads GAGVSQSPSNKVTEKGKDVELRCDPISGHTALYWYRQSLGQGLEFLIYFQGNSAPDKSGLPSDRFSAERTGGSVSTLTIQRTQQEDSAVYLCASSLGGPNEQYFGPGTRLTVT.

This clonotype has ten or more counts. The chain has TRBV19 and TRBJ2-7, with 9 bases identical to TRBD2. This CDR3 comprises 13 residues. With V trimmed by 10 bases and J by 7 bases, 11 bases remained unmatched. Germline V gene sequence: CDR1 LNHDA, CDR2 SQIVND (reference sequence). The chain's CDR3 is CATRLAATGEQYF. The CDR3 nucleotides read TGTGCCACTAGACTAGCGGCCACTGGGGAGCAGTACTTC. The variable domain in full, completed from reference TRBV19 and TRBJ2-7, reads DGGITQSPKYLFRKEGQNVTLSCEQNLNHDAMYWYRQDPGQGLRLIYYSQIVNDFQKGDIAEGYSVSREKKESFPLTVTSAQKNPTAFYLCATRLAATGEQYFGPGTRLTVT.

This clonotype was detected many times. This rearrangement joins TRBV4-1 to TRBJ1-2; D perhaps matches TRBD1 (6 bases). This CDR3 has 16 amino acids. Germline-derived CDR1 and CDR2 are MGHRA and YSYEKL. Trimming cost V 0 bases and J 7 bases, with 18 bases left between them. CDR3 DNA: TGCGCCAGCAGCCAAGAAGACCGGGCAGGGGTCTTTGGCTACACCTTC. This encodes CASSQEDRAGVFGYTF.

Many counts were recorded for this clonotype. The genes are TRBV6-1 and TRBJ1-1, with D possibly matching TRBD1 (6 bases). The CDR3 extends over 13 amino acids. Germline values: CDR1 MNHNS, CDR2 SASEGT. V was shortened by 6 bases and J by 8 bases, with 16 bases between the two germline ends. CDR3 protein: CASSPPGAQEAFF. CDR3 in DNA: TGTGCCAGCAGCCCCCCGGGGGCCCAGGAAGCTTTCTTT.

This clonotype was observed many times. The gene calls are TRBV6-2 or TRBV6-3 and TRBJ2-7, with D unresolved. Germline loops: CDR1 MNHEY, CDR2 SVGEGT. The CDR3 is made up of 13 amino acids. With 7 bases removed from V and 3 bases from J, the gap between germline ends came to 13 bases. CDR3: CASKVAPGYEQYF. For the CDR3, the DNA is TGTGCCAGCAAGGTCGCTCCGGGCTACGAGCAGTACTTC.

This clonotype was seen many times. CDR3 nucleotide sequence: TGTGCCAGCATTTCCTACGACAACTACGAGCAGTACTTC. Encoded protein: CASISYDNYEQYF. The genes are TRBV27 and TRBJ2-7; D unclear. In germline, CDR1 is MNHEY, CDR2 SMNVEV (reference sequence). V lost 7 bases to trimming and J lost 3 bases, with 13 bases between them. The CDR3 sequence is 13 residues long.

This chain connects TRBV6-1 to TRBJ2-5; the match to TRBD1 covers 10 bases. CDR1 is MNHNS, CDR2 SASEGT, per germline. The CDR3 loop spans 15 amino acids. J gave up 5 bases and V 6 bases, and 9 bases lay outside the gene matches. The CDR3 region is CASSPGQGGAETQYF. The CDR3 nucleotides read TGTGCCAGCAGCCCCGGACAGGGGGGAGCGGAGACCCAGTACTTC.

In its sample, this clonotype was seen many times. This chain uses TRBV6-2 or TRBV6-3 with TRBJ2-5; D call uncertain. Between the trimmed V and J ends, which lost 0 bases and 3 bases, there was a span of 8 bases. The CDR3 is 14 residues long. The germline V gene has CDR1 MNHEY and CDR2 SVGEGT. For the CDR3, the DNA is TGTGCCAGCAGTTACTCGAACAGTGAAGAGACCCAGTACTTC. It encodes CASSYSNSEETQYF.

The chain carries TRBV11-2 and TRBJ1-1, with D possibly being TRBD1 (6 bases). CDR3 length: 13 amino acids. Germline values: CDR1 SGHAT, CDR2 FQNNGV. V lost 5 bases and J lost 6, with 13 bases in between. The CDR3 protein is CASSPRTAPEAFF. The CDR3 DNA reads TGTGCCAGCAGCCCCCGGACAGCACCTGAAGCTTTCTTT. Combining the CDR3 with reference TRBV11-2 and TRBJ1-1 gives the whole variable domain EAGVAQSPRYKIIEKRQSVAFWCNPISGHATLYWYQQILGQGPKLLIQFQNNGVVDDSQLPKDRFSAERLKGVDSTLKIQPAKLEDSAVYLCASSPRTAPEAFFGQGTRLTVV.

This clonotype was found many times. The chain links TRBV18 to TRBJ2-7; D is possibly TRBD1 or TRBD2 (5 bases each). The CDR3 covers 12 residues. The germline gives CDR1 KGHSH, CDR2 LQKENI. With 6 bases removed from V and 6 bases from J, the gap between germline ends came to 12 bases. The DNA for the CDR3 is TGTGCCAGCTCCGTAGGGGCGGGCGAGCAGTACTTC. Its translation: CASSVGAGEQYF.

This clonotype was detected many times. The chain uses TRBV11-1 and TRBJ1-2, with D possibly being TRBD1 (5 bases). There are 17 residues in the CDR3. Germline V lookup: CDR1 SGHAT, CDR2 FQDESV (reference sequence). V was pared by 1 base and J by 2 bases, with 17 bases between. CDR3 protein: CASSLGGSYDSNYGYTF. Written as DNA, the CDR3 is TGTGCCAGCAGCTTAGGGGGGAGCTACGACTCAAACTATGGCTACACCTTC. Filled out from reference TRBV11-1 and TRBJ1-2, the complete variable domain reads EAEVAQSPRYKITEKSQAVAFWCDPISGHATLYWYRQILGQGPELLVQFQDESVVDDSQLPKDRFSAERLKGVDSTLKIQPAELGDSAMYLCASSLGGSYDSNYGYTFGSGTRLTVV.

This clonotype was counted ten times or more. V usage is TRBV12-3 or TRBV12-4 and J usage is TRBJ2-7, with TRBD1 identical over 8 bases. The CDR3 length is 13 residues. The V and J ends lost 5 bases and 6 bases, in that order; junction bases with no gene match: 6. This CDR3 is CASSPRDRSEQYF. In DNA, the CDR3 is TGTGCCAGCAGTCCACGGGACAGGTCCGAGCAGTACTTC.